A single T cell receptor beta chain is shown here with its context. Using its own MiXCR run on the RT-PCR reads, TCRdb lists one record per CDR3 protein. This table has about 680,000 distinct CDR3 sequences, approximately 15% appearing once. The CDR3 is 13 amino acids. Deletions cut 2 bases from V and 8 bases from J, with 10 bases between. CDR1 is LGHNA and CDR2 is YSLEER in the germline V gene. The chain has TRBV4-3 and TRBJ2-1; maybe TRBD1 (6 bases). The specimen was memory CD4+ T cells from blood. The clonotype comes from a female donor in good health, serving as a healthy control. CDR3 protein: CASSQTGWDEQFF. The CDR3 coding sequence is TGCGCCAGCAGCCAAACAGGGTGGGATGAGCAGTTCTTC.